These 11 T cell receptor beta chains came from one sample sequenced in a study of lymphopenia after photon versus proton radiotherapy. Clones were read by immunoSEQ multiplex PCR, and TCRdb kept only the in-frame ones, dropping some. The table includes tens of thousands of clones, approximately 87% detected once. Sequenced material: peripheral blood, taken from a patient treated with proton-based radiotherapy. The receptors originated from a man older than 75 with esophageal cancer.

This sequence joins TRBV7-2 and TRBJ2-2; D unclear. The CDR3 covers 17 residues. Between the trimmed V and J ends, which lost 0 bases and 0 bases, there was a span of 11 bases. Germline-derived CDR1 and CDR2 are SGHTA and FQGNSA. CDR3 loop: CASSLASSLANTGELFF. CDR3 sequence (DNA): TGTGCCAGCAGCTTAGCTTCCAGCCTAGCGAACACCGGGGAGCTGTTTTTT.

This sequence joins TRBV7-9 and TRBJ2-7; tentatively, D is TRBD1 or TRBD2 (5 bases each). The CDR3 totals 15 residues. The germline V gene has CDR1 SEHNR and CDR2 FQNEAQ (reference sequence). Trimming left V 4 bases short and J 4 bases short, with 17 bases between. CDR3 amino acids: CASSSSGRVGYEQYF. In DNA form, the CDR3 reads TGTGCCAGCAGCTCTTCAGGGAGAGTTGGTTACGAGCAGTACTTC.

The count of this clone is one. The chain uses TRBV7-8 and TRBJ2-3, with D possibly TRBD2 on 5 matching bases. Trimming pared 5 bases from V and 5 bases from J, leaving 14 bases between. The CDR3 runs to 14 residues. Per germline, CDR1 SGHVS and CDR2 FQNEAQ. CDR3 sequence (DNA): TGTGCCAGCAGCGACCCCGGGGAAGGAGATACGCAGTATTTT. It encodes CASSDPGEGDTQYF.

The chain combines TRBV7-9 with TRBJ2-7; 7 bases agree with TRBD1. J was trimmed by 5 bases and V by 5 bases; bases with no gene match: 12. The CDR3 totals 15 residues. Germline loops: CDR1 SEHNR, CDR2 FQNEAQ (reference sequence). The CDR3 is CASSRLGSGGDEQYF. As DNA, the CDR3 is TGTGCCAGCAGCCGCCTCGGGTCAGGGGGAGACGAGCAGTACTTC.

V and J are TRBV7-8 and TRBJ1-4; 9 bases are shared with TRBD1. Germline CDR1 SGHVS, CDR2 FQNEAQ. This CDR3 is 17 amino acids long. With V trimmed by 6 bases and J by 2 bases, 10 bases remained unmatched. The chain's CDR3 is CASRPSGTGWTNEKLFF. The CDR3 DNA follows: TGTGCCAGCAGGCCGAGTGGGACAGGGTGGACTAATGAAAAACTGTTTTTT.

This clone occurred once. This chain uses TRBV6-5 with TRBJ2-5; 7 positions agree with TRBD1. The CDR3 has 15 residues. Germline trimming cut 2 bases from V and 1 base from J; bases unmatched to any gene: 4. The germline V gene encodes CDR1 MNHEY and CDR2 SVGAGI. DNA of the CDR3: TGTGCCAGCAGTTACGGGGACAGAAGCCAAGAGACCCAGTACTTC. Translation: CASSYGDRSQETQYF.

CDR3 nucleotides: TGTGCCAGCAGTATAGCGGGCTCCTACAATGAGCAGTTCTTC. This codes for CASSIAGSYNEQFF. J is TRBJ2-1 and V is TRBV2, with TRBD2 matching 7 bases. This CDR3 comprises 14 residues. V shed 5 bases, J shed 0 bases, and the junction held 1 base outside the gene matches. Germline V gene data show CDR1 as SNHLY and CDR2 as FYNNEI.

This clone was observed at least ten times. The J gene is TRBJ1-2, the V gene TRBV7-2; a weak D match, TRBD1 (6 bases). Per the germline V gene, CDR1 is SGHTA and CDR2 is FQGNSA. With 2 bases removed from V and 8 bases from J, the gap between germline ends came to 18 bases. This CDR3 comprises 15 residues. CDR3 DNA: TGTGCCAGCAGCTTAAGCTGGGACACCGCAAACGGCTACACCTTC. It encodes CASSLSWDTANGYTF.

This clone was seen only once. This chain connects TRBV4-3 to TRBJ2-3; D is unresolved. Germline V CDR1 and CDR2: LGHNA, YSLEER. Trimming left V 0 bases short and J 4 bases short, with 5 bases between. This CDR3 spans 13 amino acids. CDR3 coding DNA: TGCGCCAGCAGCCAAGATATACCAGATACGCAGTATTTT. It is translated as CASSQDIPDTQYF.

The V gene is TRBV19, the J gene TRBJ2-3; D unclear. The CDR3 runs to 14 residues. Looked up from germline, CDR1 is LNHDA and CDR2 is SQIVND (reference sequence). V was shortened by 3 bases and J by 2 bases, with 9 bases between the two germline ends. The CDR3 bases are TGTGCCAGTAGTATTGACTTTTACACAGATACGCAGTATTTT. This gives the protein CASSIDFYTDTQYF.

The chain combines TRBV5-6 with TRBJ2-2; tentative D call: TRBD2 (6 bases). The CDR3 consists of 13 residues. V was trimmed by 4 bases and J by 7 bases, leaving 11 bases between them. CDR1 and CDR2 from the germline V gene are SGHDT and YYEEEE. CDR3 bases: TGTGCCAGCAGCCGACTAGTCTTCGGGGAGCTGTTTTTT. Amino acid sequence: CASSRLVFGELFF.